The 15 T cell receptor beta chains below all came from one sample that was sequenced in a study of technical replicates of blood from a few donors. The method was immunoSEQ multiplex PCR; TCRdb's version includes in-frame clones alone and lacks a portion of them. The sample has approximately 41,000 clones, around 96% seen once. Sequenced: T cells isolated from PBMCs. These TCRs come from a human donor in good health.

The chain combines TRBV11-2 with TRBJ1-5; the match to TRBD1 covers 9 bases. This CDR3 comprises 14 residues. CDR1 and CDR2 from the germline V gene are SGHAT and FQNNGV. Losses at the gene ends were 6 bases for V and 7 bases for J; bases not matched to a gene: 7. CDR3 residues: CASSSGTGRQPQHF. Here the CDR3 DNA reads TGTGCCAGCAGTTCCGGGACAGGGAGACAGCCCCAGCATTTT. Variable domain in full (rest from reference TRBV11-2 and TRBJ1-5): EAGVAQSPRYKIIEKRQSVAFWCNPISGHATLYWYQQILGQGPKLLIQFQNNGVVDDSQLPKDRFSAERLKGVDSTLKIQPAKLEDSAVYLCASSSGTGRQPQHFGDGTRLSIL.

This clone was observed a single time. This sequence joins TRBV27 and TRBJ2-1; the match to TRBD2 covers 7 bases. The J segment lost 8 bases and the V segment lost 6 bases, leaving 13 bases of the junction unmatched. There are 15 residues in the CDR3. Germline CDR1 MNHEY, CDR2 SMNVEV (reference sequence). The CDR3 DNA reads TGTGCCAGCAGCTTGGAAGGGAGGGGTGTCTATGAGCAGTTCTTC. Its protein is CASSLEGRGVYEQFF.

The count of this clone is one. The rearrangement links TRBV7-9 to TRBJ2-3; 7 nucleotides match TRBD1. Germline lookup yields CDR1 SEHNR and CDR2 FQNEAQ (reference sequence). The CDR3 covers 14 residues. V lost 3 bases, J lost 2 bases, and 2 bases stayed unmatched. This CDR3 reads CASSFGQDTDTQYF. The CDR3 DNA reads TGTGCCAGCAGCTTCGGACAGGACACAGATACGCAGTATTTT.

The gene calls are TRBV6-1 and TRBJ2-1, with D perhaps matching TRBD2 (5 bases). In germline, CDR1 is MNHNS, CDR2 SASEGT. V was clipped by 1 base and J by 10 bases, with 11 bases between them. The CDR3 runs to 13 residues. The CDR3 protein is CASSEVITGEQFF. In DNA, the CDR3 is TGTGCCAGCAGTGAAGTTATAACGGGAGAGCAGTTCTTC.

This clone showed up just once. V and J are TRBV4-1 and TRBJ2-7; a possible D gene is TRBD1 (5 bases). This CDR3 spans 18 amino acids. Germline V gives CDR1 MGHRA, CDR2 YSYEKL. V lost 1 base to trimming and J lost 0 bases, with 19 bases between them. The CDR3 DNA follows: TGCGCCAGCAGCCAAGTTGATTTCGTTGGGGCACTCTCCTACGAGCAGTACTTC. Amino acid sequence: CASSQVDFVGALSYEQYF.

This clone was seen only once. The chain has TRBV14 and TRBJ2-7; 9 bases map to TRBD1. The CDR3 extends over 17 amino acids. Per the germline V gene, CDR1 is SGHDN and CDR2 is FVKESK. The junction had 9 bases not matched to a gene; V was cut back by 0 bases and J by 3 bases. The CDR3 nucleotides read TGTGCCAGCAGCCAAGAAGGGACAGGGCGAGGTTACTACGAGCAGTACTTC. It yields the protein CASSQEGTGRGYYEQYF.

This chain joins TRBV6-1 and TRBJ1-3; D is uncertain. The CDR3 is 16 amino acids. Trimming stripped 3 bases from V and 1 base from J, with 13 bases between. CDR1 is MNHNS and CDR2 is SASEGT in the germline V gene. The CDR3 region is CASSELQTRSGNTIYF. The CDR3 DNA is TGTGCCAGCAGTGAGCTACAGACAAGATCTGGAAACACCATATATTTT.

This chain connects TRBV30 to TRBJ1-1; TRBD1 is a possible D gene (5 bases). This CDR3 contains 16 residues. The germline V gene has CDR1 GTSNPN and CDR2 SVGIG (reference sequence). The ends were cut back, 1 base at V and 4 bases at J, with 19 bases in the middle. The CDR3 DNA follows: TGTGCCTGGAGTGGGGGGGATAGCCAGAGGAGCACTGAAGCTTTCTTT. As protein: CAWSGGDSQRSTEAFF.

This clone showed up just once. V usage is TRBV7-9 and J usage is TRBJ1-5; a possible D gene is TRBD1 (5 bases). This CDR3 has 19 residues. In germline, CDR1 is SEHNR, CDR2 FQNEAQ (reference sequence). Trimming shortened V by 0 bases and J by 0 bases, and 18 bases separated the two germline ends. In nucleotides, the CDR3 is TGTGCCAGCAGCTTAGCGGGGGGAGGGTATAAGGATAGCAATCAGCCCCAGCATTTT. It specifies CASSLAGGGYKDSNQPQHF.

The V and J genes are TRBV4-2 and TRBJ2-7; 8 bases are a match to TRBD2. J lost 0 bases, V lost 0 bases, and 7 bases had no gene match. The CDR3 is 17 amino acids. Germline CDR1 and CDR2: LGHNA and YNFKEQ. CDR3 nucleotides: TGTGCCAGCAGCCAAGAGGCCCCCGGGAGGGACTCCTACGAGCAGTACTTC. This translates into CASSQEAPGRDSYEQYF.

As for this clone: Germline and junction disagree at one end, which may indicate a read error. The chain joins TRBV7-7 to TRBJ1-1, with TRBD1 matching over 7 bases. The V gene's germline CDR1 is SSHAT and CDR2 FNYEAQ (reference sequence). CDR3 length: 15 residues. DNA of the CDR3: TGTGCTAGCAGCTCTGAGGGACAGCAGAACACTGAAGCTTTCTTT. It specifies CASSSEGQQNTEAFF.

The V and J genes are TRBV6-5 and TRBJ1-3; no reliable D call. The V gene's germline CDR1 is MNHEY and CDR2 SVGAGI. The CDR3 runs 15 residues. The germline V and J ends were trimmed by 0 bases and 0 bases, with 6 bases remaining between them. The CDR3 DNA sequence: TGTGCCAGCAGTTACTCATCAGTCTCTGGAAACACCATATATTTT. Its translation is CASSYSSVSGNTIYF.

V gene TRBV29-1 combines with J gene TRBJ2-1, with TRBD2 as a possible D gene (6 bases). There are 13 residues in the CDR3. The V gene lost 4 bases and the J gene lost 5 bases, with 12 bases spanning the gap. The germline CDR1 and CDR2 sequences are SQVTM and ANQGSEA. CDR3 in DNA: TGCAGCGTTGGGGCTAGCGCCCACAATGAGCAGTTCTTC. Encoded protein: CSVGASAHNEQFF.

V and J are TRBV7-6 and TRBJ2-7; D might be TRBD2 (6 bases). Germline V gives CDR1 SGHVS, CDR2 FNYEAQ. V was clipped by 3 bases and J by 1 base, with 13 bases between them. CDR3 length: 15 amino acids. In DNA, the CDR3 is TGTGCCAGCAGCTTGGGGAGCGGGTTGTCCTACGAGCAGTACTTC. Protein product: CASSLGSGLSYEQYF. The complete variable domain, with remaining parts taken from reference TRBV7-6 and TRBJ2-7, reads GAGVSQSPRYKVTKRGQDVALRCDPISGHVSLYWYRQALGQGPEFLTYFNYEAQQDKSGLPNDRFSAERPEGSISTLTIQRTEQRDSAMYRCASSLGSGLSYEQYFGPGTRLTVT.

V and J are TRBV9 and TRBJ2-1; D possibly corresponds to TRBD1 (6 bases). This CDR3 contains 16 residues. The germline V gene encodes CDR1 SGDLS and CDR2 YYNGEE. The ends were cut back, 2 bases at V and 1 base at J, with 13 bases in the middle. CDR3 coding DNA: TGTGCCAGCAGCGTCTCAGGGGACAAATCCTACAATGAGCAGTTCTTC. The encoded protein is CASSVSGDKSYNEQFF.